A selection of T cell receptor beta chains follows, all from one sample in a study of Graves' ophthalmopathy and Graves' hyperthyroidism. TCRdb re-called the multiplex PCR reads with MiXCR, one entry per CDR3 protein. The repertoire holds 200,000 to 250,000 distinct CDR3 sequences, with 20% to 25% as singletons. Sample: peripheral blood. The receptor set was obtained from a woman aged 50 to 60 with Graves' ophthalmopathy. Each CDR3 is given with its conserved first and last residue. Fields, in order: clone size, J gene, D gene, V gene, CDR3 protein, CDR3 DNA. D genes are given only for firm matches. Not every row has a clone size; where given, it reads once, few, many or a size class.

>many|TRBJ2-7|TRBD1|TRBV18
CASSPPGQGGYEQYF
TGTGCCAGCTCACCACCGGGACAGGGGGGGTACGAGCAGTACTTC
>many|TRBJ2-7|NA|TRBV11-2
CASSPHSEQYF
TGTGCCAGCAGCCCACACAGCGAGCAGTACTTC
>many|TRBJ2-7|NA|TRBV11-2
CASSLVGIEQYF
TGTGCCAGCAGCTTAGTAGGTATCGAGCAGTACTTC
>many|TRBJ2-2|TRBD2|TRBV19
CASHRLAVTGELFF
TGTGCCAGTCACCGACTAGCGGTCACCGGGGAGCTGTTTTTT
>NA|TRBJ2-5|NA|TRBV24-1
CATSEFLAQQETQYF
TGTGCCACCAGTGAGTTCCTAGCGCAACAAGAGACCCAGTACTTC
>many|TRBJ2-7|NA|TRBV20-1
CSAATSWAYEQYF
TGCAGTGCTGCCACTAGCTGGGCCTACGAGCAGTACTTC
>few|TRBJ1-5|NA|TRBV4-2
CASSQEVGQSPRPQHF
TGTGCCAGCAGCCAAGAGGTAGGACAGTCCCCACGGCCCCAGCATTTT
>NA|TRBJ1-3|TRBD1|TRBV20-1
CSADRASGNTIYF
TGCAGCGCAGACAGGGCGTCTGGAAACACCATATATTTT
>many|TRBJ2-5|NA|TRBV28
CASSPPGRGLMKTQYF
TGTGCCAGCAGTCCGCCGGGGCGCGGCCTTATGAAGACCCAGTACTTC
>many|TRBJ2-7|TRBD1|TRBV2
CASRPRTGGGLTYEQYF
TGTGCCAGCAGACCCAGGACAGGGGGCGGCCTTACCTACGAGCAGTACTTC
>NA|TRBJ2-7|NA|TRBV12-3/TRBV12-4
CASSLVAGGEQYF
TGTGCCAGCAGTTTAGTGGCGGGTGGGGAGCAGTACTTC
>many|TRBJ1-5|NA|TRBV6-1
CASSDTGWNQPQHF
TGTGCCAGCAGTGACACAGGGTGGAATCAGCCCCAGCATTTT
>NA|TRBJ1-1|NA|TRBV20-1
CSAREDRNTEAFF
TGCAGTGCTAGAGAAGACCGGAACACTGAAGCTTTCTTT
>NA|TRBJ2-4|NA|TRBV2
CANSEAPQGNIQYF
TGTGCCAACAGTGAAGCGCCGCAGGGTAACATTCAGTACTTC
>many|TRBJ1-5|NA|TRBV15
CATSRDGAAYQPQHF
TGTGCCACCAGCAGAGATGGGGCAGCATATCAGCCCCAGCATTTT
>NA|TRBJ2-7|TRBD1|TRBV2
CASSDPGQPTYEQYF
TGTGCCAGCAGTGATCCGGGACAGCCGACTTACGAGCAGTACTTC
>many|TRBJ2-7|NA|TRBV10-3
CAISESRLDHLEQYF
TGTGCCATCAGTGAGTCGCGCCTTGACCATCTCGAGCAGTACTTC
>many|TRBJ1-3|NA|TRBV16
CASSQLRTGNTIYF
TGTGCCAGCAGCCAACTTAGGACCGGAAACACCATATATTTT
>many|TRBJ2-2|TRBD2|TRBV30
CAWSVGLAGGPRTGELFF
TGTGCCTGGAGTGTGGGACTAGCGGGAGGGCCTCGCACCGGGGAGCTGTTTTTT
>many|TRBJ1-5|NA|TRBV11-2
CASSLDRGWNQPQHF
TGTGCCAGCAGCTTAGACCGGGGATGGAATCAGCCCCAGCATTTT
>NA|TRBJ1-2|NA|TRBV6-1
CASRTTGDYGYTF
TGTGCCAGCAGAACTACAGGAGACTATGGCTACACCTTC
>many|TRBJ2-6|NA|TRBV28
CASSFWAGTGANVLTF
TGTGCCAGCAGTTTCTGGGCAGGGACCGGGGCCAACGTCCTGACTTTC
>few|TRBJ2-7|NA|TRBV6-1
CASSDVGSYEQYF
TGTGCCAGCAGTGACGTCGGATCCTACGAGCAGTACTTC
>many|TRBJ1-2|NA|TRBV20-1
CSARHRGGYGYTF
TGCAGTGCTAGACACCGAGGAGGCTATGGCTACACCTTC
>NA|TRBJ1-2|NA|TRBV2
CASSEGTGQGYGYTF
TGTGCCAGCAGTGAAGGAACAGGTCAGGGCTATGGCTACACCTTC
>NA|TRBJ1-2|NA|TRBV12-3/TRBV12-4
CASSIGQTYGYTF
TGTGCCAGCAGTATCGGACAGACCTATGGCTACACCTTC
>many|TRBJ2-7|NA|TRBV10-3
CAISESGRASGEQYF
TGTGCCATCAGTGAGTCCGGCCGAGCTTCGGGCGAGCAGTACTTC
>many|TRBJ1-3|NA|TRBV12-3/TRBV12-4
CASLWGRFSGNTIYF
TGTGCCAGCCTATGGGGCAGATTCTCTGGAAACACCATATATTTT
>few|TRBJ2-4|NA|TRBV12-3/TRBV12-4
CASSINIIQYF
TGTGCCAGCAGTATCAACATCATTCAGTACTTC
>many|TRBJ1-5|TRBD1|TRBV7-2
CASSSGTAGNAQHF
TGTGCCAGCAGCTCGGGGACAGCAGGAAATGCCCAGCATTTT
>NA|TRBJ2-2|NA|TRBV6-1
CASSGPQGTGELFF
TGTGCCAGCAGTGGTCCTCAGGGCACCGGGGAGCTGTTTTTT